This TCR beta chain comes out of a study of T cell responses to AZD1222 COVID-19 vaccine. Study-wide points: Among spike-specific TCRs, nearly half reportedly target unmutated variant regions. Donor demographics were predominantly white British with a female majority; clonal diversity may be underestimated. At study baseline, merely five or six AZD1222 recipients were seropositive. Breadth and depth of Spike-specific TCRs rose after two AZD1222 doses.

Trimming took off 1 base at V and 2 bases at J, with 7 bases between the two ends. This CDR3 is built from 14 residues. Germline V lookup: CDR1 MNHNS, CDR2 SASEGT. About this clone itself: Its specificity is not known.

TCRdb's table, derived via immunoSEQ multiplex PCR, lists solely in-frame clones and lacks some. Altogether approximately 150,000 clones are present, just over 90% being singletons, with the ten largest covering approximately 0.9%. V and J are TRBV6-1 and TRBJ2-3; D possibly corresponds to TRBD2 (5 bases). This sample comprised peripheral blood, obtained on day 0 of MenACWY control vaccination. This clonotype originated in an adult in good health. CDR3 sequence reads: CASSEGTFTDTQYF. As DNA, the CDR3 is TGTGCCAGCAGTGAAGGGACTTTCACAGATACGCAGTATTTT.